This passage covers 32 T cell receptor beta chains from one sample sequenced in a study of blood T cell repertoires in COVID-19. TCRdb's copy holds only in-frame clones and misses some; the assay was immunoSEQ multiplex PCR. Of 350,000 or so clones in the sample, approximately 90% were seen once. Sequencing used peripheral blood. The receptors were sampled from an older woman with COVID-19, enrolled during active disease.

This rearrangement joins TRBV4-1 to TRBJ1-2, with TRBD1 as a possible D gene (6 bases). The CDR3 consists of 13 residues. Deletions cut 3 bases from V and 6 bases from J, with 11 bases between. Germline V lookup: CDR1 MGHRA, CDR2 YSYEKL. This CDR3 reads CASSHWQGNGYTF. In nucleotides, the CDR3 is TGCGCCAGCAGCCACTGGCAGGGGAATGGCTACACCTTC.

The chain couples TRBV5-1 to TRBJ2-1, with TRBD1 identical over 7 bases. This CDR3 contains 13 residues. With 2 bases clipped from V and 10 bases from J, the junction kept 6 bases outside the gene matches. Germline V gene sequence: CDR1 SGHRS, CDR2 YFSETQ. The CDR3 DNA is TGCGCCAGCAGCTTTGACAGGGATCGAGAGCAGTTCTTC. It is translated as CASSFDRDREQFF.

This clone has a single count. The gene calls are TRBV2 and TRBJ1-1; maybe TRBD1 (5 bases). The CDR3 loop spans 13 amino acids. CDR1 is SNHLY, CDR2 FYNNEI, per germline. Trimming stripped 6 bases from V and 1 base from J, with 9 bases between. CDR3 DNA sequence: TGTGCCAGCAGACCCGACAGGAACACTGAAGCTTTCTTT. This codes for CASRPDRNTEAFF.

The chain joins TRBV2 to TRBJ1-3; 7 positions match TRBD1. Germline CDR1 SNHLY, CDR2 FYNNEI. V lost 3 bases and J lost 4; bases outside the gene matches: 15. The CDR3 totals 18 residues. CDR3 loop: CASSEGPGGPRRGNTIYF. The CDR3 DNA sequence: TGTGCCAGCAGTGAGGGGCCAGGGGGTCCTAGGAGAGGAAACACCATATATTTT. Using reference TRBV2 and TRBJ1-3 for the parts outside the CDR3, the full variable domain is EPEVTQTPSHQVTQMGQEVILRCVPISNHLYFYWYRQILGQKVEFLVSFYNNEISEKSEIFDDQFSVERPDGSNFTLKIRSTKLEDSAMYFCASSEGPGGPRRGNTIYFGEGSWLTVV.

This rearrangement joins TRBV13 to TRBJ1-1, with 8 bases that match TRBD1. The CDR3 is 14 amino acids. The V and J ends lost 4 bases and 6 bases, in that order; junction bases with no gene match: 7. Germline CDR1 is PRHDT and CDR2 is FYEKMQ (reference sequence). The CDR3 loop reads CASSSRDRWAEAFF. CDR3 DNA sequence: TGTGCCAGCAGCTCCAGGGACAGGTGGGCTGAAGCTTTCTTT.

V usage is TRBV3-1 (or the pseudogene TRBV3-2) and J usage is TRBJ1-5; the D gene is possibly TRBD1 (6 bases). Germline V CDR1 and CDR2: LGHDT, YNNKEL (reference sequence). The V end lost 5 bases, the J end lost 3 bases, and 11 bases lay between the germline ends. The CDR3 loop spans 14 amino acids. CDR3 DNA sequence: TGTGCCAGCAGCTACGGGACACCCAATCAGCCCCAGCATTTT. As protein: CASSYGTPNQPQHF.

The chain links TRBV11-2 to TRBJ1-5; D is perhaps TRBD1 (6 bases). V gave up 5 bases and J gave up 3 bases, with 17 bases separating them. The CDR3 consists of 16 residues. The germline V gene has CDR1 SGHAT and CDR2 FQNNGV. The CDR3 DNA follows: TGTGCCAGCAGCCTTCAATCGGGACAAATCAATCAGCCCCAGCATTTT. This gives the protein CASSLQSGQINQPQHF. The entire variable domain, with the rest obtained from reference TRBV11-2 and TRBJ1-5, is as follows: EAGVAQSPRYKIIEKRQSVAFWCNPISGHATLYWYQQILGQGPKLLIQFQNNGVVDDSQLPKDRFSAERLKGVDSTLKIQPAKLEDSAVYLCASSLQSGQINQPQHFGDGTRLSIL.

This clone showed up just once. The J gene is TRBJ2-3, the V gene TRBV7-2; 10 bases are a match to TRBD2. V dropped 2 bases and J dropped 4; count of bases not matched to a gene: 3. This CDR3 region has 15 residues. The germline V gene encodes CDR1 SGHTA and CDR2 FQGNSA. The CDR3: CASSLFLAGADTQYF. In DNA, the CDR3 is TGTGCCAGCAGCTTATTTCTAGCGGGGGCAGATACGCAGTATTTT.

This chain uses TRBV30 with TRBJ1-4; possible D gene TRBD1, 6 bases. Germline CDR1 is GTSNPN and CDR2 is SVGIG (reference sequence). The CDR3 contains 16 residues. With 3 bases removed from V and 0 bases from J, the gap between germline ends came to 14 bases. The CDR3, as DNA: TGTGCCTGGAGCAGGGGCCGAGTTGCAACTAATGAAAAACTGTTTTTT. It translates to CAWSRGRVATNEKLFF.

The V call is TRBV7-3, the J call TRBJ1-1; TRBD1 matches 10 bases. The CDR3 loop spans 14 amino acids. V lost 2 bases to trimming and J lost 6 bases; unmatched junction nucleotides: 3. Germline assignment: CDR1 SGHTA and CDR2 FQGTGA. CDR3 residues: CASSLGGTGAEAFF. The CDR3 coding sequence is TGTGCCAGCAGCTTAGGAGGGACAGGGGCTGAAGCTTTCTTT. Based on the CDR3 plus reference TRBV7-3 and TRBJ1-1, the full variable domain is GAGVSQTPSNKVTEKGKYVELRCDPISGHTALYWYRQSLGQGPEFLIYFQGTGAADDSGLPNDRFFAVRPEGSVSTLKIQRTERGDSAVYLCASSLGGTGAEAFFGQGTRLTVV.

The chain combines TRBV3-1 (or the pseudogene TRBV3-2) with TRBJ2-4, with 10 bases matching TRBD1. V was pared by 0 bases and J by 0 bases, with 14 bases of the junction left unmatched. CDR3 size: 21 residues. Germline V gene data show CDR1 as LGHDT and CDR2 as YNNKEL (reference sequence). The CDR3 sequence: CASSQDSSGQGVILAKNIQYF. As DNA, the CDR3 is TGTGCCAGCAGCCAAGACAGCTCAGGACAGGGGGTGATTTTAGCCAAAAACATTCAGTACTTC.

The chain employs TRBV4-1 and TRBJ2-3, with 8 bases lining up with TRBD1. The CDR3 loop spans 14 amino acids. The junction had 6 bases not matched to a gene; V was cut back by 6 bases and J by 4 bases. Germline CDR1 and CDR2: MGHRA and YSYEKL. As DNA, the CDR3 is TGCGCCAGCAGACAGGGACAGGCGGCAGATACGCAGTATTTT. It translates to CASRQGQAADTQYF.

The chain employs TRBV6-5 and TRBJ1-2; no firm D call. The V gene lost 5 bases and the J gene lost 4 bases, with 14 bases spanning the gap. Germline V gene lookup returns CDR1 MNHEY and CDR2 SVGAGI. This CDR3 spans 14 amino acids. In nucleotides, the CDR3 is TGTGCCAGCAGTCAGGTTCAGAGAAGCTATGGCTACACCTTC. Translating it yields CASSQVQRSYGYTF.

Here the CDR3 reads CASSAGQYSNQPQHF. The CDR3 coding sequence is TGTGCCAGCTCAGCCGGACAGTATAGCAATCAGCCCCAGCATTTT. The rearrangement joins TRBV18 to TRBJ1-5; tentatively, D is TRBD1 (6 bases). The CDR3 runs to 15 residues. Germline assignment: CDR1 KGHSH and CDR2 LQKENI. V lost 5 bases to trimming and J lost 0 bases, with 11 bases between them. Based on the CDR3 plus reference TRBV18 and TRBJ1-5, the full variable domain is NAGVMQNPRHLVRRRGQEARLRCSPMKGHSHVYWYRQLPEEGLKFMVYLQKENIIDESGMPKERFSAEFPKEGPSILRIQQVVRGDSAAYFCASSAGQYSNQPQHFGDGTRLSIL.

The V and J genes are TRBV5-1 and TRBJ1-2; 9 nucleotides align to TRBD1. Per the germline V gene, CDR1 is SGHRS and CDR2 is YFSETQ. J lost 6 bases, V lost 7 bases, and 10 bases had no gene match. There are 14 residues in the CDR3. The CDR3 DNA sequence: TGCGCCAGCGCCCTGGGACAGGGCGGGGATGGCTACACCTTC. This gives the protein CASALGQGGDGYTF. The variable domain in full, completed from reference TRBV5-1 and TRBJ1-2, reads KAGVTQTPRYLIKTRGQQVTLSCSPISGHRSVSWYQQTPGQGLQFLFEYFSETQRNKGNFPGRFSGRQFSNSRSEMNVSTLELGDSALYLCASALGQGGDGYTFGSGTRLTVV.

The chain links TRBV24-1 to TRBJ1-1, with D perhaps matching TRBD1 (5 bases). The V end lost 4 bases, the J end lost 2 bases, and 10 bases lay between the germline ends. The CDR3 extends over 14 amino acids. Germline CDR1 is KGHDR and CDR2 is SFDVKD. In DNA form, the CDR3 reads TGTGCCACCAGTGACTCTACAGGAAACACTGAAGCTTTCTTT. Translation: CATSDSTGNTEAFF.

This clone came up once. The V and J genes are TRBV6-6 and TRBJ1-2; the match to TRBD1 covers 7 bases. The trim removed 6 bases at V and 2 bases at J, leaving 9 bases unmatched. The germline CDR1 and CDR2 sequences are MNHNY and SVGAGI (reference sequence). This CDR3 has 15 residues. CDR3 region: CASRVIGGQNYGYTF. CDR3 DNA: TGTGCCAGCAGAGTTATTGGGGGACAGAACTATGGCTACACCTTC.

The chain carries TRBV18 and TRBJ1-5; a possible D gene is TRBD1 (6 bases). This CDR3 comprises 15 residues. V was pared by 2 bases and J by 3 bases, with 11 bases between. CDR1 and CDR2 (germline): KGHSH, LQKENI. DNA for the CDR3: TGTGCCAGCTCACCAGGGACAAATTACAATCAGCCCCAGCATTTT. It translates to CASSPGTNYNQPQHF.

CDR3 bases: TGTGCCAGTAGGGATAGCGGGGTTGGGTCCTATAATTCACCCCTCCACTTT. Translation: CASRDSGVGSYNSPLHF. This sequence joins TRBV19 and TRBJ1-6; D not certain. This CDR3 is built from 17 residues. Germline CDR1 reads LNHDA; CDR2 reads SQIVND (reference sequence). Trimming pared 6 bases from V and 1 base from J, leaving 16 bases between.

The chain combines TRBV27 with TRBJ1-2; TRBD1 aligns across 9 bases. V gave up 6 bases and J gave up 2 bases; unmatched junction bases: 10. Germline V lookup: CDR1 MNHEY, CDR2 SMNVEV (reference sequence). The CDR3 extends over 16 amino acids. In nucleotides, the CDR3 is TGTGCCAGCAGAGAGAGGGGACAGGGCTTAAACTATGGCTACACCTTC. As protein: CASRERGQGLNYGYTF.

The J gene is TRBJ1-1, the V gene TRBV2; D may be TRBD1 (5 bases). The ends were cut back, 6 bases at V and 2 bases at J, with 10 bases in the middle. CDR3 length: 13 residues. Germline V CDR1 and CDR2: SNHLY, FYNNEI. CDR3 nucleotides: TGTGCCAGCAGGCGGGGGGAAAACACTGAAGCTTTCTTT. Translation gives CASRRGENTEAFF.

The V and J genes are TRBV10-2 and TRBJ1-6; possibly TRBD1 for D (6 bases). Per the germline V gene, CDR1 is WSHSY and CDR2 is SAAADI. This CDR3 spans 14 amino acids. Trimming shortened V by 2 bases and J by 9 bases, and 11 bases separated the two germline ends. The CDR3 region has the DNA TGCGCCAGCAGTGAGACAGGGTCTCGTTCACCCCTCCACTTT. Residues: CASSETGSRSPLHF.

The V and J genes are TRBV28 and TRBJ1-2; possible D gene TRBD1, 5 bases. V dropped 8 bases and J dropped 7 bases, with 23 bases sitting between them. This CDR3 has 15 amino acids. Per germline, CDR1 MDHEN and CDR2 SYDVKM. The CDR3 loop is CASFTPLGRETGYTF. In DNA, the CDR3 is TGTGCCAGCTTTACCCCTCTGGGCAGGGAAACTGGCTACACCTTC.

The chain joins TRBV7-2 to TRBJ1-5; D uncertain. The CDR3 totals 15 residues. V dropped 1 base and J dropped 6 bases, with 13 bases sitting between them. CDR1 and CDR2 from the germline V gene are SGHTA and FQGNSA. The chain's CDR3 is CASSLGVGGGQPQHF. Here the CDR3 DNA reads TGTGCCAGCAGCTTAGGGGTGGGTGGCGGTCAGCCCCAGCATTTT.

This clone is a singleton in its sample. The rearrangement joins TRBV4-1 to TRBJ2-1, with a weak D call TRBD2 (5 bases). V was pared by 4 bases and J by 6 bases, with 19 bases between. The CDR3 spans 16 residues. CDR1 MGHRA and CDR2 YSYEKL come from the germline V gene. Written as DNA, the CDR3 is TGCGCCAGCAGCCGGACCCAAGCAGAGAGGGCCAATGAGCAGTTCTTC. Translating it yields CASSRTQAERANEQFF.

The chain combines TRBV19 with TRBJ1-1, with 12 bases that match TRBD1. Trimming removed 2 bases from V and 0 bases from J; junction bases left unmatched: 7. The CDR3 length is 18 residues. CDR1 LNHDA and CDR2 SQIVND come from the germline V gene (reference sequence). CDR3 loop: CASSIPGQGARMNTEAFF. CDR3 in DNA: TGTGCCAGTAGTATACCGGGACAGGGGGCGAGAATGAACACTGAAGCTTTCTTT.

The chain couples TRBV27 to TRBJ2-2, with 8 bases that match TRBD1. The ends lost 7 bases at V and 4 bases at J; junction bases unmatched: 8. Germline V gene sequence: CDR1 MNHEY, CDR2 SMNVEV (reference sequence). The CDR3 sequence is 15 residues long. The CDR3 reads CASTNRTGRTGELFF. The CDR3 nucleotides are TGTGCCAGCACGAATCGGACAGGGCGCACCGGGGAGCTGTTTTTT.

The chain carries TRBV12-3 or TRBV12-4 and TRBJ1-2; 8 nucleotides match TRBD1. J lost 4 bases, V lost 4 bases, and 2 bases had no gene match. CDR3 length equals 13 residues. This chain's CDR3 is CASSSTGVYGYTF. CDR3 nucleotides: TGTGCCAGCAGTTCGACAGGGGTCTATGGCTACACCTTC.

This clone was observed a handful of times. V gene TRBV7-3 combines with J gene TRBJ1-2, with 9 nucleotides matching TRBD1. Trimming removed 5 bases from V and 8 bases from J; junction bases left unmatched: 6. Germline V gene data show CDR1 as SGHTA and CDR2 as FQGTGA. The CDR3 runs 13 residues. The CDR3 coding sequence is TGTGCCAGCAGCGCCCGGGACAGGGACGGCTACACCTTC. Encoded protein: CASSARDRDGYTF.

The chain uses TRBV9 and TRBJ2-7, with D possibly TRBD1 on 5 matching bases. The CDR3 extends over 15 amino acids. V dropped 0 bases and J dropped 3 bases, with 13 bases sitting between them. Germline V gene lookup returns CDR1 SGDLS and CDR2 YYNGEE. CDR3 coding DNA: TGTGCCAGCAGCGTAGGAGACAGCCGGATCTACGAGCAGTACTTC. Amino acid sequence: CASSVGDSRIYEQYF.

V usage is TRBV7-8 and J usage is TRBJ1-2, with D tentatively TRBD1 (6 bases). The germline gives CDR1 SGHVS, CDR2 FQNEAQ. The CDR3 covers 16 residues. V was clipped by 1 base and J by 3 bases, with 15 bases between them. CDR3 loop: CASSLVQGRSDYGYTF. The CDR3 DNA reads TGTGCCAGCAGCTTAGTACAGGGAAGGAGTGACTATGGCTACACCTTC.

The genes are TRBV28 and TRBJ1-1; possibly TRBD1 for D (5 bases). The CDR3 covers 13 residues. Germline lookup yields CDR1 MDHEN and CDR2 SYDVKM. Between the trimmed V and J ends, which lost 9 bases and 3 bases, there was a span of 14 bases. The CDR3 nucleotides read TGTGCCAGTCGCAGGGAAGAACACACTGAAGCTTTCTTT. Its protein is CASRREEHTEAFF.